The 21 T cell receptor beta chains listed next were all sequenced from one sample in a study of T cell responses to AZD1222 COVID-19 vaccine. The data were produced by immunoSEQ multiplex PCR, yet TCRdb's version contains in-frame clones alone and is incomplete. This sample has roughly 150,000 clones, with approximately 85% found just once. This specimen was peripheral blood, taken on day 0 of AZD1222 vaccination. These receptor sequences come from an adult in good health.

J is TRBJ2-1 and V is TRBV27; TRBD2 aligns across 7 bases. After removal of 5 bases from V and 9 bases from J, the junction contained 10 bases not matched to a gene. Germline loops: CDR1 MNHEY, CDR2 SMNVEV (reference sequence). The CDR3 is made up of 14 amino acids. CDR3 region: CASSASGKASEQFF. The CDR3 DNA reads as TGTGCCAGCAGTGCGAGCGGGAAGGCAAGTGAGCAGTTCTTC.

J is TRBJ1-6 and V is TRBV7-6; 7 bases line up with TRBD1. Germline CDR1 SGHVS, CDR2 FNYEAQ. V lost 2 bases to trimming and J lost 7 bases; unmatched junction nucleotides: 2. The CDR3 length is 14 residues. Here the CDR3 DNA reads TGTGCCAGCAGCTTAACAGGGGTGAATTCACCCCTCCACTTT. The encoded protein is CASSLTGVNSPLHF.

The gene calls are TRBV25-1 and TRBJ2-2, with 7 bases fitting TRBD2. CDR3 length equals 16 residues. V shed 4 bases, J shed 1 base, and the junction held 6 bases outside the gene matches. Germline values: CDR1 MGHDK, CDR2 SYGVNS. The CDR3 loop is CASSAPGRGNTGELFF. CDR3 DNA sequence: TGTGCCAGCAGTGCCCCTGGGAGGGGGAACACCGGGGAGCTGTTTTTT.

The chain employs TRBV2 and TRBJ1-2, with D hard to call. Germline lookup yields CDR1 SNHLY and CDR2 FYNNEI. The germline V and J ends were trimmed by 0 bases and 4 bases, with 3 bases remaining between them. The CDR3 is 12 residues long. CDR3 amino acids: CASSEAAYGYTF. CDR3 bases: TGTGCCAGCAGTGAAGCGGCCTATGGCTACACCTTC.

The chain employs TRBV19 and TRBJ2-7, with D possibly matching TRBD1 (5 bases). Germline V gives CDR1 LNHDA, CDR2 SQIVND (reference sequence). The CDR3 sequence is 13 residues long. The V end was cut by 3 bases, the J end by 3 bases, with 9 bases between. The CDR3 DNA reads as TGTGCCAGTAGTATTAAGACAGACTACGAGCAGTACTTC. It yields the protein CASSIKTDYEQYF.

This chain links TRBV3-1 (or the pseudogene TRBV3-2) with TRBJ1-1; D is perhaps TRBD1 (5 bases). The germline CDR1 and CDR2 sequences are LGHDT and YNNKEL (reference sequence). V shed 2 bases and J shed 0 bases, with 10 bases lying between them. This CDR3 comprises 15 residues. The CDR3 DNA follows: TGTGCCAGCAGCCAACCTGGACAAATGAACACTGAAGCTTTCTTT. The encoded protein is CASSQPGQMNTEAFF.

The CDR3 protein is CASSQGLETPLHF. DNA of the CDR3: TGCGCCAGCAGCCAAGGACTCGAGACACCCCTCCACTTT. The chain joins TRBV4-1 to TRBJ1-6; D not resolved. The V end was cut by 1 base, the J end by 11 bases, with 9 bases between. Germline values: CDR1 MGHRA, CDR2 YSYEKL. The CDR3 contains 13 residues.

The chain couples TRBV6-5 to TRBJ1-1; D might be TRBD1 (5 bases). The CDR3 is 15 residues long. Looked up from germline, CDR1 is MNHEY and CDR2 is SVGAGI. The V gene lost 5 bases and the J gene lost 5 bases, with 18 bases spanning the gap. The CDR3 nucleotides read TGTGCCAGCAGTAGCCTGGAGCAGGGCTGGACTGAAGCTTTCTTT. Residues: CASSSLEQGWTEAFF.

The chain uses TRBV2 and TRBJ2-7; TRBD1 matches at 11 bases. The CDR3 totals 14 residues. CDR1 SNHLY and CDR2 FYNNEI come from the germline V gene. Trimming at V came to 5 bases and at J to 5 bases, leaving 5 bases not matched to a gene. The CDR3 is CASSRDRGSNEQYF. The CDR3 coding sequence is TGTGCCAGCAGTAGGGACAGGGGGAGCAACGAGCAGTACTTC. The full variable domain, completed using reference TRBV2 and TRBJ2-7, is EPEVTQTPSHQVTQMGQEVILRCVPISNHLYFYWYRQILGQKVEFLVSFYNNEISEKSEIFDDQFSVERPDGSNFTLKIRSTKLEDSAMYFCASSRDRGSNEQYFGPGTRLTVT.

With regard to this clone: One end of the junction is discordant with germline, which a read error may explain. The chain joins TRBV5-1 to TRBJ1-1, with a possible D match to TRBD1 (5 bases). The CDR3 is 14 residues long. CDR1 is SGHRS and CDR2 is YFSETQ in the germline V gene. The CDR3 reads CASSLDPGNSEAFF. CDR3 bases: TGCGCCAGCAGCTTGGATCCAGGGAACTCTGAAGCTTTCTTT.

V is TRBV7-9 and J is TRBJ2-5; tentatively, D is TRBD1 (5 bases). The CDR3 is made up of 15 amino acids. V lost 2 bases and J lost 2, with 12 bases in between. CDR1 is SEHNR, CDR2 FQNEAQ, per germline (reference sequence). The CDR3 sequence: CASSLMTDIQETQYF. In nucleotides, the CDR3 is TGTGCCAGCAGCTTAATGACAGACATTCAAGAGACCCAGTACTTC.

The J gene is TRBJ1-5, the V gene TRBV3-1 (or the pseudogene TRBV3-2); D remains unclear. Germline V gene sequence: CDR1 LGHDT, CDR2 YNNKEL (reference sequence). The CDR3 length is 13 residues. Trimming removed 9 bases at V and 2 bases at J, with 11 bases between. CDR3 in DNA: TGTGCCAGTAGGGCGGACCGCAATCAGCCCCAGCATTTT. It yields the protein CASRADRNQPQHF.

The genes are TRBV5-1 and TRBJ2-1; tentatively, D is TRBD1 or TRBD2 (5 bases each). The CDR3 is 17 residues long. Trimming took 0 bases from V and 6 from J, leaving 19 bases between them. The V gene's germline CDR1 is SGHRS and CDR2 YFSETQ. CDR3: CASSLAPGAQGVNEQFF. In DNA, the CDR3 is TGCGCCAGCAGCTTGGCCCCCGGGGCGCAAGGGGTCAATGAGCAGTTCTTC.

The gene calls are TRBV18 and TRBJ1-1; tentatively, D is TRBD1 (6 bases). Trimming pared 3 bases from V and 0 bases from J, leaving 11 bases between. The CDR3 runs to 15 residues. Germline values: CDR1 KGHSH, CDR2 LQKENI. The CDR3 sequence: CASSPNREMNTEAFF. CDR3 in DNA: TGTGCCAGCTCACCCAACAGGGAGATGAACACTGAAGCTTTCTTT.

This clone appeared a few times. V gene TRBV6-5 combines with J gene TRBJ2-7; D is perhaps TRBD1 (6 bases). Trimming pared 5 bases from V and 2 bases from J, leaving 13 bases between. The CDR3 extends over 14 amino acids. Per the germline V gene, CDR1 is MNHEY and CDR2 is SVGAGI. DNA for the CDR3: TGTGCCAGCAGTCCGGGACACGCCACCTACGAGCAGTACTTC. Translating gives CASSPGHATYEQYF.

V gene TRBV6-5 combines with J gene TRBJ2-7, with 8 bases fitting TRBD1. Per the germline V gene, CDR1 is MNHEY and CDR2 is SVGAGI. CDR3 length: 14 residues. V dropped 8 bases and J dropped 4; count of bases not matched to a gene: 10. CDR3 sequence: CASREAGGTYEQYF. The DNA for the CDR3 is TGTGCCAGCCGAGAGGCAGGGGGCACGTACGAGCAGTACTTC.

The genes are TRBV14 and TRBJ1-3; D is ambiguous. The CDR3 sequence is 13 residues long. CDR1 is SGHDN and CDR2 is FVKESK in the germline V gene. The V gene lost 7 bases and the J gene lost 0 bases, with 7 bases spanning the gap. CDR3 sequence reads: CASTGNSGNTIYF. The CDR3 nucleotides are TGTGCCAGCACCGGAAACTCTGGAAACACCATATATTTT.

The rearrangement links TRBV7-2 to TRBJ2-3, with TRBD1 matching 8 bases. The V and J ends lost 4 bases and 2 bases, in that order; junction bases with no gene match: 5. Germline CDR1 SGHTA, CDR2 FQGNSA. The CDR3 has 15 residues. CDR3 sequence: CASSSAGGFTDTQYF. CDR3 nucleotide sequence: TGTGCCAGCAGCTCAGCAGGGGGCTTCACAGATACGCAGTATTTT. The entire variable domain, with the rest obtained from reference TRBV7-2 and TRBJ2-3, is as follows: GAGVSQSPSNKVTEKGKDVELRCDPISGHTALYWYRQSLGQGLEFLIYFQGNSAPDKSGLPSDRFSAERTGGSVSTLTIQRTQQEDSAVYLCASSSAGGFTDTQYFGPGTRLTVL.

This sequence joins TRBV10-1 and TRBJ2-5, with TRBD2 matching 8 bases. There are 13 residues in the CDR3. J gave up 5 bases and V 8 bases, and 7 bases lay outside the gene matches. The germline gives CDR1 WNHNN, CDR2 SYGVQD (reference sequence). CDR3 DNA: TGCGCCAGCTCGGGAGGGGCTTTGGAGACCCAGTACTTC. Amino acid sequence: CASSGGALETQYF.

This chain connects TRBV5-1 to TRBJ2-3; the match to TRBD2 covers 10 bases. Germline CDR1 and CDR2: SGHRS and YFSETQ. The trim removed 0 bases at V and 2 bases at J, leaving 6 bases unmatched. The CDR3 sequence is 17 residues long. The CDR3: CASSLASSGGTTDTQYF. CDR3 DNA: TGCGCCAGCAGCTTGGCCAGTAGCGGGGGGACCACAGATACGCAGTATTTT.

The CDR3 coding sequence is TGTGCCAGCAGTGAAGCAGTATCGCTGGGGAACACCATATATTTT. Translation: CASSEAVSLGNTIYF. This chain uses TRBV6-1 with TRBJ1-3, with D uncertain. V gave up 0 bases and J gave up 7 bases, with 13 bases separating them. Germline CDR1 MNHNS, CDR2 SASEGT. CDR3 length: 15 residues.